This paragraph reports one T cell receptor (beta chain). Per the authors' pipeline: Nucleated cell number was recorded as an estimate derived from reference gene primer amplification. Method: immunoSEQ multiplex PCR; TCRdb's copy keeps in-frame clones and lacks some. V and J calls and clone size are copied from that table; D and trimming were computed from the DNA. The profile shows 100,000 or so clones, about 85% of them singletons. Deletions cut 4 bases from V and 3 bases from J, with 15 bases between. Germline CDR1 reads KGHSH; CDR2 reads LQKENI. This CDR3 has 15 residues. This sample stems from a study of blood T cell repertoires in COVID-19. Study context: There were acute and convalescent COVID-19 samples, and they came from the United States, Italy and Spain. From T cells, B-cell-depleted T cells, or PBMCs came the material, which was cDNA or gDNA.

The sequence was collected from a man over 45 with acute or convalescent COVID-19. The specimen was peripheral blood. This rearrangement joins TRBV18 to TRBJ1-1, with D possibly TRBD1 on 6 matching bases. The CDR3 DNA follows: TGTGCCAGCTCACTCACGGCAGGGGTGGACACTGAAGCTTTCTTT. Its translation: CASSLTAGVDTEAFF.